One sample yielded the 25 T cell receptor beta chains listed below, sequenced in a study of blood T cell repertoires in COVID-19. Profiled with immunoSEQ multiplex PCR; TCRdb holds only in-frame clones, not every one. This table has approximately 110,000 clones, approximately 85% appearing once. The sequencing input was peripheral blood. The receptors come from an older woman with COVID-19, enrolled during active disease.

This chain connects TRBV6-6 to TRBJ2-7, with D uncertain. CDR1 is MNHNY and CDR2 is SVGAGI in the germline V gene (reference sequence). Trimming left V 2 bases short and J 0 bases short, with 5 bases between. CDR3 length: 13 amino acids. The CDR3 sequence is CASSYTHSYEQYF. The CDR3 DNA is TGTGCCAGCAGTTACACTCACTCCTACGAGCAGTACTTC.

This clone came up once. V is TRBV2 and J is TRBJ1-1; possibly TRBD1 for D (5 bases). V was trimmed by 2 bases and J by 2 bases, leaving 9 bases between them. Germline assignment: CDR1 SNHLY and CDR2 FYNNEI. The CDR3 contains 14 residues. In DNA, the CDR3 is TGTGCCAGCAGTGAACTCGGGGGAAACACTGAAGCTTTCTTT. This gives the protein CASSELGGNTEAFF.

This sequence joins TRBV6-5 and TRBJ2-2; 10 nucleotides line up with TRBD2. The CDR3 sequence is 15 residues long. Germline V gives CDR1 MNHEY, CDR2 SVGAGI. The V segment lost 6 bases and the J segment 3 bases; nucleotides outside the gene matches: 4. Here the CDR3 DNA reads TGTGCCAGCAGACTAGCGGGGCTGGACACCGGGGAGCTGTTTTTT. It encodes CASRLAGLDTGELFF.

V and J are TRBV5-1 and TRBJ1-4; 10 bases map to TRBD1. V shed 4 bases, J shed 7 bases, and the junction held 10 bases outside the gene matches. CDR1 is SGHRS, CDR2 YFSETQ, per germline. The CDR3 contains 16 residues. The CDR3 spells CASSETGGVDSEKLFF. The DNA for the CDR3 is TGCGCCAGCAGCGAGACAGGGGGCGTCGATAGTGAAAAACTGTTTTTT.

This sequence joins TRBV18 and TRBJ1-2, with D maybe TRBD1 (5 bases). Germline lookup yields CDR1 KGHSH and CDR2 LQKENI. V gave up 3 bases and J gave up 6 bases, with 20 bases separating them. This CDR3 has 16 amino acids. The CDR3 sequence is CASSPMTAGIIHGYTF. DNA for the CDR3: TGTGCCAGCTCACCGATGACAGCGGGGATTATCCATGGCTACACCTTC.

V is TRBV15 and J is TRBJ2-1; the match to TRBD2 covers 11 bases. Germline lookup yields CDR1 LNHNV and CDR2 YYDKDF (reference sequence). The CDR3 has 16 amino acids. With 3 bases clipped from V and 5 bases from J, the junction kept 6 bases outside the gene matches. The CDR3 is CATSSPFSGGDNEQFF. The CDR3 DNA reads TGTGCCACCAGCAGTCCGTTTAGCGGGGGGGACAATGAGCAGTTCTTC.

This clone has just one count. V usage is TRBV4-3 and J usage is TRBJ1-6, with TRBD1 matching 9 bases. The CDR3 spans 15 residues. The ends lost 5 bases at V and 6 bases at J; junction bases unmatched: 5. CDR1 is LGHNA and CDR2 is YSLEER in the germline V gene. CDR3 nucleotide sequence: TGCGCCAGCAGCTTACAGGGGGCGGCTAATTCACCCCTCCACTTT. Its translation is CASSLQGAANSPLHF.

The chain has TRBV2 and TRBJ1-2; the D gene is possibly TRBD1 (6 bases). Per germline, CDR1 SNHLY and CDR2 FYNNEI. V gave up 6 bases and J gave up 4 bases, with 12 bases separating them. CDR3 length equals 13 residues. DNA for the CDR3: TGTGCCAGCAGCGTGGGACACCCCTATGGCTACACCTTC. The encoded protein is CASSVGHPYGYTF.

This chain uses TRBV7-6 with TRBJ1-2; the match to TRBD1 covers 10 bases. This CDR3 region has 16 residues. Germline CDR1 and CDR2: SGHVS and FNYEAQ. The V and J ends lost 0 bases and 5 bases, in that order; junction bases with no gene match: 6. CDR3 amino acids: CASSLAIGTGDYGYTF. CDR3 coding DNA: TGTGCCAGCAGCTTAGCGATAGGGACAGGGGATTATGGCTACACCTTC.

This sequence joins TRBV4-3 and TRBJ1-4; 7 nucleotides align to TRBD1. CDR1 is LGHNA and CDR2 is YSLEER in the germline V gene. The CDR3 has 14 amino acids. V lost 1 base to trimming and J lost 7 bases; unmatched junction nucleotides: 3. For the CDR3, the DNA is TGCGCCAGCAGCCAAGGACAGGGAGGTGAAAAACTGTTTTTT. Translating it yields CASSQGQGGEKLFF.

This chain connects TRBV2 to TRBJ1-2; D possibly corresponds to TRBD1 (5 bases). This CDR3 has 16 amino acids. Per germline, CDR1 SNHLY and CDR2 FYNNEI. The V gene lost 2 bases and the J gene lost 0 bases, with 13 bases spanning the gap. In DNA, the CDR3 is TGTGCCAGCAGTGAACCGGCAGGACATGCTAACTATGGCTACACCTTC. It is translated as CASSEPAGHANYGYTF.

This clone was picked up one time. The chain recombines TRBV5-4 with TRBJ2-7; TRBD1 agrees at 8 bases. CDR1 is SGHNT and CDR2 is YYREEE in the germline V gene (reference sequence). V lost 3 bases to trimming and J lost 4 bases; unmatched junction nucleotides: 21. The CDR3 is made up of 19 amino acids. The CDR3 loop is CASSYQIGTGGRTQYEQYF. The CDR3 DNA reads TGTGCCAGCAGCTACCAGATTGGGACAGGCGGAAGGACGCAGTACGAGCAGTACTTC.

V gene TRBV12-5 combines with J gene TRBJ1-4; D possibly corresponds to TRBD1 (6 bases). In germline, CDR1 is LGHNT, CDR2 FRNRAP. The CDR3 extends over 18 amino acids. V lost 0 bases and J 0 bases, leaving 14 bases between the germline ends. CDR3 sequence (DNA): TGTGCTAGTGGTTTGGTTCCTAGGACAGACGCAACTAATGAAAAACTGTTTTTT. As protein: CASGLVPRTDATNEKLFF.

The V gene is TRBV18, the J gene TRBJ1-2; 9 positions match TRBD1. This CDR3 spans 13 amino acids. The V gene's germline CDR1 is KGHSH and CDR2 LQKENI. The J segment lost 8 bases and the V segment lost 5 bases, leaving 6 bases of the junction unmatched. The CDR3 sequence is CASSWGTGNGYTF. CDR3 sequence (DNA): TGTGCCAGCTCATGGGGGACAGGGAACGGCTACACCTTC.

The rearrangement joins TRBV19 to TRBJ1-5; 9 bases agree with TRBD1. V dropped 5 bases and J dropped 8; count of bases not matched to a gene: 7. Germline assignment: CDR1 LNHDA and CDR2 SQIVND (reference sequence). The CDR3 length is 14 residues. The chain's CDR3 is CASSLMTGGEPQHF. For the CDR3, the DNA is TGTGCCAGTAGTTTGATGACAGGGGGGGAGCCCCAGCATTTT.

CDR3 region: CASSPPSVYGYTF. In DNA, the CDR3 is TGTGCCAGCTCACCACCTTCAGTCTATGGCTACACCTTC. The chain recombines TRBV18 with TRBJ1-2; D unresolved. CDR3 length: 13 amino acids. The V gene's germline CDR1 is KGHSH and CDR2 LQKENI. V was clipped by 0 bases and J by 4 bases, with 6 bases between them.

Written as DNA, the CDR3 is TGTGCCAGCTTGTGGACAGGGGGACGGAGAAACACCATATATTTT. This sequence encodes CASLWTGGRRNTIYF. The gene calls are TRBV18 and TRBJ1-3, with 10 nucleotides matching TRBD1. Germline CDR1 KGHSH, CDR2 LQKENI. This CDR3 is built from 15 residues. The V gene end was trimmed by 7 bases and the J gene end by 5 bases; junction bases not matched to a gene: 8.

For the CDR3, the DNA is TGCGCCAGCAGCTTGGGGGGCGGGAGGACCGTAGCCTACGAGCAGTACTTC. It yields the protein CASSLGGGRTVAYEQYF. The chain employs TRBV5-1 and TRBJ2-7; 8 nucleotides agree with TRBD2. The germline V gene encodes CDR1 SGHRS and CDR2 YFSETQ. The CDR3 is made up of 17 amino acids. Losses at the gene ends were 0 bases for V and 2 bases for J; bases not matched to a gene: 10.

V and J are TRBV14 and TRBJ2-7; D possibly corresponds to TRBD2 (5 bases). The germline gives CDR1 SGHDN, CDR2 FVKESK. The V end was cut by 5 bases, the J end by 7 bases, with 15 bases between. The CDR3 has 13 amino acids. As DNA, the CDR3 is TGTGCCAGCAGCTTCGGGGAGTTGTCAGAGCAGTACTTC. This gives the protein CASSFGELSEQYF.

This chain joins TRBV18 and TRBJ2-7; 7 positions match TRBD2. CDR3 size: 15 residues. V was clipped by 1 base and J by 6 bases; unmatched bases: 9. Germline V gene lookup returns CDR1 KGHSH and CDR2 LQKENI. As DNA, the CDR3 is TGTGCCAGCTCACCACGGGAGGGAGGGGCGTCCGAGCAGTACTTC. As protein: CASSPREGGASEQYF.

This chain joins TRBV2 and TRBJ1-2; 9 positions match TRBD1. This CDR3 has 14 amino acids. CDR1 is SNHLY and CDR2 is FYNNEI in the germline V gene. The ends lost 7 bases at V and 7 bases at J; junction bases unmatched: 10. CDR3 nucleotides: TGTGCCAGCAAGGCGGAACAGGGGGCTTTTGGCTACACCTTC. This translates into CASKAEQGAFGYTF.

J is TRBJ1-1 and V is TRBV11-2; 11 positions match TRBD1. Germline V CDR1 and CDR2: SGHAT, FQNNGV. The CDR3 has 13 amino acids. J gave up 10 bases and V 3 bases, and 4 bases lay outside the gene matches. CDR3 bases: TGTGCCAGCAGCTTGGACAGGGGGCGCGCAGCTTTCTTT. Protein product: CASSLDRGRAAFF.

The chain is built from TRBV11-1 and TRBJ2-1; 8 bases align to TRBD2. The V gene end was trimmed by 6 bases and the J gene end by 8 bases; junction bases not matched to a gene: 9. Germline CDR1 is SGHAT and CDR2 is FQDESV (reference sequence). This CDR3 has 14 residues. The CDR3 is CASRPSGGQDEQFF. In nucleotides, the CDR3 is TGTGCCAGCAGGCCGTCGGGGGGGCAGGATGAGCAGTTCTTC.

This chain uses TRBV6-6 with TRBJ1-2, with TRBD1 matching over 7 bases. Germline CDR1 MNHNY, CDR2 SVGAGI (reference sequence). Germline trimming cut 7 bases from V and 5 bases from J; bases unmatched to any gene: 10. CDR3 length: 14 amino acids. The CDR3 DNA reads TGTGCCAGCACCGGAGGGGGCACTATATATGGCTACACCTTC. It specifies CASTGGGTIYGYTF.

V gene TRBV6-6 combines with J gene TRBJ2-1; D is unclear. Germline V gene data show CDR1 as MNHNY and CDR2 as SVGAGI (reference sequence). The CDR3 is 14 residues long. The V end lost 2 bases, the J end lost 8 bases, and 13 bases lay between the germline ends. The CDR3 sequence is CASSYVSTTDEQFF. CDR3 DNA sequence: TGTGCCAGCAGTTACGTGTCGACCACAGATGAGCAGTTCTTC.